This T cell receptor beta chain was obtained from a study of prognosis after radiotherapy for stage I lung cancer. Study background: A handful of patients had distant metastases at a median of about seven months after radiotherapy, and under 17 showed no significant progression. Study outcomes and limitations: The study found that unique TCR clone counts fell after stereotactic body radiation therapy, median approximately 10,000 versus 7,000.

This clonotype was counted many times. Its matching antigen is unknown. CDR1 and CDR2 from the germline V gene are DFQATT and SNEGSKA (reference sequence). The V end was cut by 6 bases, the J end by 1 base, with 8 bases between. The CDR3 has 12 residues. Two time points each involved a draw of about 5.8 milliliters of peripheral blood. Genomic DNA yielded TCR beta CDR3, amplified by two-round multiplex PCR. Gene-specific primers for each TRBV and TRBJ gene drove first-round PCR. TCRdb ran MiXCR on the multiplex PCR reads and lists one entry per CDR3 protein. There are about 35,000 distinct CDR3 sequences in the sample; approximately 29% occur only once, and roughly a quarter lies in the top ten.

The sample consisted of PBMCs, taken before or after stereotactic body radiation therapy (not recorded which). The rearrangement links TRBV20-1 to TRBJ2-3, with D possibly matching TRBD2 (5 bases). The receptor was isolated from a donor at least 50 years old with non-small cell lung cancer. Written as DNA, the CDR3 is TGCAGTGCACCGCGGGGCACAGATACGCAGTATTTT. It encodes CSAPRGTDTQYF.